This passage covers 22 T cell receptor beta chains from one sample sequenced in a study of blood T cell repertoires in COVID-19. Measured with immunoSEQ multiplex PCR; TCRdb has only the in-frame clones, and not every one. Among around 150,000 clones, 81% were seen once, and the ten largest hold 8.4%. Sequencing used peripheral blood. All receptors derive from a woman aged 55-75 years with active or convalescent COVID-19.

The chain combines TRBV19 with TRBJ1-2, with TRBD1 matching over 8 bases. V shed 5 bases, J shed 8 bases, and the junction held 13 bases outside the gene matches. Germline V gene sequence: CDR1 LNHDA, CDR2 SQIVND (reference sequence). The CDR3 is 15 amino acids. The CDR3: CASSSGIMTGEGYTF. CDR3 nucleotides: TGTGCCAGTAGTTCCGGGATCATGACAGGGGAGGGCTACACCTTC.

The rearrangement joins TRBV28 to TRBJ1-1, with D possibly being TRBD1 (6 bases). The CDR3 is 16 amino acids. Trimming shortened V by 5 bases and J by 0 bases, and 16 bases separated the two germline ends. Germline values: CDR1 MDHEN, CDR2 SYDVKM. The CDR3 region is CASSTPNRALNTEAFF. The CDR3 DNA follows: TGTGCCAGCAGTACTCCAAACAGGGCATTGAACACTGAAGCTTTCTTT.

This chain connects TRBV2 to TRBJ2-1; 8 bases line up with TRBD2. The V and J ends lost 6 bases and 7 bases, in that order; junction bases with no gene match: 8. The CDR3 loop spans 14 amino acids. Germline CDR1 is SNHLY and CDR2 is FYNNEI. Here the CDR3 reads CASSGTRGGNEQFF. The CDR3 bases are TGTGCCAGCAGCGGGACTAGGGGAGGGAATGAGCAGTTCTTC.

The chain employs TRBV27 and TRBJ2-5; D uncertain. This CDR3 is 15 amino acids long. The germline gives CDR1 MNHEY, CDR2 SMNVEV (reference sequence). V was pared by 8 bases and J by 5 bases, with 21 bases between. CDR3 DNA sequence: TGTGCCAGCGGCGATGGGCACAGACGAATGGAGACCCAGTACTTC. Its protein is CASGDGHRRMETQYF.

The V and J genes are TRBV5-5 and TRBJ2-1; no clear D gene. The CDR3 runs 15 residues. The V end was cut by 0 bases, the J end by 2 bases, with 9 bases between. Germline V gives CDR1 SGHKS, CDR2 YYEKEE (reference sequence). The DNA of the CDR3 is TGTGCCAGCAGCTTGGTTCAAGCCGCCTACAATGAGCAGTTCTTC. It is translated as CASSLVQAAYNEQFF.

The V and J genes are TRBV7-9 and TRBJ1-6; 7 bases match TRBD1. Germline loops: CDR1 SEHNR, CDR2 FQNEAQ (reference sequence). CDR3 length: 15 amino acids. V gave up 6 bases and J gave up 6 bases; unmatched junction bases: 8. The CDR3 here is CASRRSGTANSPLHF. In DNA form, the CDR3 reads TGTGCCAGCAGACGATCCGGGACAGCTAATTCACCCCTCCACTTT.

As to this clone: This sample includes further DNA sequences coding for the same CDR3. The chain recombines TRBV3-1 (or the pseudogene TRBV3-2) with TRBJ2-1; D might be TRBD2 (6 bases). Germline-derived CDR1 and CDR2 are LGHDT and YNNKEL (reference sequence). V was cut by 1 base and J by 1 base, with 11 bases left in between. The CDR3 has 16 residues. CDR3 DNA sequence: TGTGCCAGCAGCCAAGGACTAGTCGGGTCCTACAATGAGCAGTTCTTC. Residues: CASSQGLVGSYNEQFF.

The J gene is TRBJ1-5, the V gene TRBV7-2, with 8 bases that match TRBD1. This CDR3 region has 14 residues. V lost 5 bases to trimming and J lost 5 bases; unmatched junction nucleotides: 5. Germline CDR1 SGHTA, CDR2 FQGNSA. CDR3 in amino acids: CASSPPGQDQPQHF. The DNA of the CDR3 is TGTGCCAGCAGCCCTCCGGGACAGGATCAGCCCCAGCATTTT.

The rearrangement joins TRBV7-8 to TRBJ1-2; perhaps TRBD1 as D (6 bases). V dropped 1 base and J dropped 4 bases, with 16 bases sitting between them. CDR3 length: 16 residues. CDR1 is SGHVS, CDR2 FQNEAQ, per germline. The CDR3 DNA sequence: TGTGCCAGCAGCTTAGTGGGGGACACCGGGACCTATGGCTACACCTTC. Translating gives CASSLVGDTGTYGYTF. The complete variable domain, with remaining parts taken from reference TRBV7-8 and TRBJ1-2, reads GAGVSQSPRYKVAKRGQDVALRCDPISGHVSLFWYQQALGQGPEFLTYFQNEAQLDKSGLPSDRFFAERPEGSVSTLKIQRTQQEDSAVYLCASSLVGDTGTYGYTFGSGTRLTVV.

This chain connects TRBV6-5 to TRBJ2-7; 7 bases fit TRBD1. With 1 base clipped from V and 6 bases from J, the junction kept 9 bases outside the gene matches. CDR3 length: 15 residues. Germline CDR1 is MNHEY and CDR2 is SVGAGI. CDR3 loop: CASSYCYRQGGEQYV. The CDR3 DNA is TGTGCCAGCAGTTACTGTTATCGACAGGGCGGCGAGCAGTACGTC.

This clone was observed a handful of times. At the DNA level, this CDR3 is encoded by other sequences in the same sample as well. The chain is built from TRBV7-8 and TRBJ2-3; TRBD2 might be the D (5 bases). This CDR3 has 16 amino acids. V was clipped by 1 base and J by 0 bases, with 11 bases between them. In germline, CDR1 is SGHVS, CDR2 FQNEAQ. CDR3 nucleotide sequence: TGTGCCAGCAGCTTAGTCAGCGGAGCTAGCACAGATACGCAGTATTTT. Protein sequence: CASSLVSGASTDTQYF.

The count of this clone is one. V is TRBV28 and J is TRBJ2-7, with D unclear. The CDR3 is made up of 13 amino acids. Looked up from germline, CDR1 is MDHEN and CDR2 is SYDVKM. V was clipped by 8 bases and J by 2 bases, with 13 bases between them. The CDR3 sequence is CASRVPKTYEQYF. The CDR3 nucleotides read TGTGCCAGCCGGGTCCCCAAAACCTACGAGCAGTACTTC.

The V gene is TRBV7-2, the J gene TRBJ2-3; TRBD2 matches at 10 bases. J lost 7 bases, V lost 4 bases, and 14 bases had no gene match. Germline V gene sequence: CDR1 SGHTA, CDR2 FQGNSA. The CDR3 is made up of 17 amino acids. CDR3 in amino acids: CASSSRTSGAGLNTQYF. DNA of the CDR3: TGTGCCAGCAGCTCCAGGACTAGCGGAGCAGGGTTGAATACGCAGTATTTT.

V gene TRBV14 combines with J gene TRBJ1-2; D unclear. Germline assignment: CDR1 SGHDN and CDR2 FVKESK. The CDR3 runs 13 residues. V lost 4 bases and J lost 8, with 14 bases in between. The CDR3 loop is CASSPPHEGGYTF. DNA for the CDR3: TGTGCCAGCAGCCCACCCCATGAGGGCGGCTACACCTTC.

The table lists this clone with a count of one. The chain has TRBV5-4 and TRBJ1-2; 9 bases line up with TRBD1. Germline V lookup: CDR1 SGHNT, CDR2 YYREEE (reference sequence). V dropped 3 bases and J dropped 6; count of bases not matched to a gene: 6. The CDR3 runs to 14 residues. CDR3 bases: TGTGCCAGCAGCTCCGAGACAGGGGGGAATGGCTACACCTTC. This codes for CASSSETGGNGYTF.

This chain connects TRBV10-3 to TRBJ2-6; D may be TRBD1 (6 bases). Between the trimmed V and J ends, which lost 7 bases and 0 bases, there was a span of 19 bases. Germline CDR1 ENHRY, CDR2 SYGVKD. The CDR3 is 18 amino acids. In DNA form, the CDR3 reads TGTGCCATCAACGGACAGCTCGCTGCCCCCTCTGGGGCCAACGTCCTGACTTTC. Translating it yields CAINGQLAAPSGANVLTF.

The chain couples TRBV3-1 (or the pseudogene TRBV3-2) to TRBJ1-2; D gene ambiguous. Between the trimmed V and J ends, which lost 5 bases and 6 bases, there was a span of 10 bases. The germline gives CDR1 LGHDT, CDR2 YNNKEL (reference sequence). The CDR3 length is 12 residues. For the CDR3, the DNA is TGTGCCAGCAGCAATGAGGTGGATGGCTACACCTTC. Amino acids: CASSNEVDGYTF.

The chain links TRBV19 to TRBJ1-4, with 9 bases matching TRBD1. With 1 base clipped from V and 5 bases from J, the junction kept 5 bases outside the gene matches. Germline V gene data show CDR1 as LNHDA and CDR2 as SQIVND (reference sequence). This CDR3 spans 16 amino acids. The CDR3 reads CASSIVGTGLNEKLFF. CDR3 DNA sequence: TGTGCCAGTAGTATAGTCGGGACAGGGCTCAATGAAAAACTGTTTTTT.

This sequence joins TRBV6-5 and TRBJ1-2, with 10 bases fitting TRBD1. The CDR3 is made up of 14 amino acids. The ends lost 6 bases at V and 7 bases at J; junction bases unmatched: 8. The germline CDR1 and CDR2 sequences are MNHEY and SVGAGI. CDR3 amino acids: CASSAPTGGLGYTF. The CDR3, as DNA: TGTGCCAGCAGCGCGCCGACAGGGGGCCTTGGCTACACCTTC.

V usage is TRBV19 and J usage is TRBJ1-1, with TRBD1 matching over 9 bases. The CDR3 is 13 amino acids. CDR1 LNHDA and CDR2 SQIVND come from the germline V gene (reference sequence). V lost 3 bases and J lost 5; bases outside the gene matches: 1. CDR3 coding DNA: TGTGCCAGTAGTATTGACAGGGGGACTGAAGCTTTCTTT. This gives the protein CASSIDRGTEAFF. The full variable domain, in which reference TRBV19 and TRBJ1-1 provide the parts outside the CDR3, is DGGITQSPKYLFRKEGQNVTLSCEQNLNHDAMYWYRQDPGQGLRLIYYSQIVNDFQKGDIAEGYSVSREKKESFPLTVTSAQKNPTAFYLCASSIDRGTEAFFGQGTRLTVV.

The gene calls are TRBV28 and TRBJ1-1; TRBD1 matches 8 bases. The CDR3 runs to 16 residues. Per the germline V gene, CDR1 is MDHEN and CDR2 is SYDVKM. After removal of 4 bases from V and 3 bases from J, the junction contained 10 bases not matched to a gene. The CDR3 sequence: CASSSGGAGIDTEAFF. CDR3 bases: TGTGCCAGCAGTTCAGGGGGCGCGGGTATAGACACTGAAGCTTTCTTT.

The chain is built from TRBV7-2 and TRBJ1-1; perhaps TRBD1 as D (6 bases). Per the germline V gene, CDR1 is SGHTA and CDR2 is FQGNSA. The germline V and J ends were trimmed by 3 bases and 4 bases, with 12 bases remaining between them. The CDR3 is made up of 14 amino acids. The CDR3 DNA follows: TGTGCCAGCAGCTTTCGGGGGGGCAGCACTGAAGCTTTCTTT. It encodes CASSFRGGSTEAFF.